This T cell receptor beta chain was identified in a study of T cells after yellow fever vaccination. Study conclusions and caveats: The booster saw the reappearance of most primary-vaccination clones (approximately 97% CD4, around 88% CD8).

From the 5' RACE reads, TCRdb called clonotypes with MiXCR, one entry per CDR3 protein. This table has roughly 400,000 distinct CDR3 sequences, over 15% appearing once. Notes on this clonotype: Its antigen remains unidentified.

Germline CDR1 and CDR2: MNHNS and SASEGT. This CDR3 comprises 17 residues. V dropped 2 bases and J dropped 6 bases, with 19 bases sitting between them. The input for sequencing was PBMCs, taken before the yellow fever booster vaccination. The gene calls are TRBV6-1 and TRBJ2-2; D gene unclear. This clonotype was obtained from a man aged 18 to 30 who received the YFV17D yellow fever vaccine. CDR3 residues: CASSEQLRLRGSGELFF. The CDR3 nucleotides read TGTGCCAGCAGTGAACAGTTACGCTTGCGAGGTTCCGGGGAGCTGTTTTTT.